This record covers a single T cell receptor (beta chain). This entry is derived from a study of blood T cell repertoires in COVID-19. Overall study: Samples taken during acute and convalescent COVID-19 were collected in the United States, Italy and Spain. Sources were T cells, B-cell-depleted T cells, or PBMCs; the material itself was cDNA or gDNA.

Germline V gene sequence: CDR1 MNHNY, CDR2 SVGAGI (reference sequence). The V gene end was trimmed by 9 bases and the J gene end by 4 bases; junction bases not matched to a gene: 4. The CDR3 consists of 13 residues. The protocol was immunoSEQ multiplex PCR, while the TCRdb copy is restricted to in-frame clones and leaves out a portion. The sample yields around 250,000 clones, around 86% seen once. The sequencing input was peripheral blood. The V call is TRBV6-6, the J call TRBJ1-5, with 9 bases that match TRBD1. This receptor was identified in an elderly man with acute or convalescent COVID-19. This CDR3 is CASGDRANQPQHF. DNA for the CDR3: TGTGCCAGTGGGGACAGGGCTAATCAGCCCCAGCATTTT.